This T cell receptor (beta chain) comes out of a study of blood T cell repertoires in COVID-19. Study-level background: Acute and convalescent COVID-19 samples came from the United States, Italy and Spain. PBMCs, B-cell-depleted T cells, or T cells provided the cDNA or gDNA that made up the material.

Cohorts were assigned according to the clinical history that participants reported. J gave up 1 base and V 7 bases, and 10 bases lay outside the gene matches. This CDR3 region has 15 residues. CDR1 and CDR2 from the germline V gene are SGHTA and FQGNSA. The data were produced by immunoSEQ multiplex PCR, yet TCRdb's version contains in-frame clones alone and is incomplete. Here the sample spans about 300,000 clones, 85% being singletons. The receptor comes from a woman aged 30 to 39 who had been exposed to COVID-19. This chain joins TRBV7-2 and TRBJ2-7; 7 bases agree with TRBD1. Specimen: PBMCs or T cells enriched from blood (not recorded which). CDR3 residues: CASTDPGQRSYEQYF. Here the CDR3 DNA reads TGTGCCAGCACCGACCCGGGACAGAGGTCCTACGAGCAGTACTTC.